Following are 12 T cell receptor beta chains from one sample sequenced in a study of CD8+ T cells in alopecia areata. Treatment denoted: oral pan-JAK inhibitor, 5-10 mg twice daily. cDNA serving as the sequencing template came from extracted, reverse transcribed RNA. Using immunoSEQ multiplex PCR, the repertoire was profiled, and TCRdb retains in-frame clones only, with some absent. The repertoire holds some 80,000 clones, with roughly 70% as singletons. Sequencing used CD8+ T cells sorted from blood, obtained at week 24, from a patient treated with tofacitinib. These receptor sequences come from a human donor with alopecia areata.

The J gene is TRBJ2-4, the V gene TRBV5-1; D may correspond to TRBD1 or TRBD2 (5 bases each). The CDR3 length is 13 residues. Deletions cut 8 bases from V and 8 bases from J, with 17 bases between. CDR1 and CDR2 (germline): SGHRS, YFSETQ. CDR3 residues: CASSLGAFDIQYF. The CDR3 DNA reads TGCGCCAGTTCACTAGGGGCCTTTGACATTCAGTACTTC.

The genes are TRBV7-2 and TRBJ2-3, with TRBD1 matching 10 bases. The V segment lost 3 bases and the J segment 1 base; nucleotides outside the gene matches: 4. In germline, CDR1 is SGHTA, CDR2 FQGNSA. CDR3 length: 16 residues. DNA of the CDR3: TGTGCCAGCAGCTTCCGGGACAGGGGACGCACAGATACGCAGTATTTT. It translates to CASSFRDRGRTDTQYF. The full variable domain, with the rest looked up from reference TRBV7-2 and TRBJ2-3, is GAGVSQSPSNKVTEKGKDVELRCDPISGHTALYWYRQSLGQGLEFLIYFQGNSAPDKSGLPSDRFSAERTGGSVSTLTIQRTQQEDSAVYLCASSFRDRGRTDTQYFGPGTRLTVL.

This sequence joins TRBV27 and TRBJ1-5; TRBD1 agrees at 8 bases. Germline CDR1 and CDR2: MNHEY and SMNVEV (reference sequence). The V gene end was trimmed by 2 bases and the J gene end by 7 bases; junction bases not matched to a gene: 4. The CDR3 loop spans 14 amino acids. For the CDR3, the DNA is TGTGCCAGCAGTTTAGGACAGGGCGGCCAGCCCCAGCATTTT. It yields the protein CASSLGQGGQPQHF.

J is TRBJ2-1 and V is TRBV27; tentatively, D is TRBD2 (6 bases). V lost 4 bases, J lost 3 bases, and 7 bases lay in between. Germline lookup yields CDR1 MNHEY and CDR2 SMNVEV (reference sequence). CDR3 size: 13 residues. Here the CDR3 reads CASSSSVYNEQFF. The CDR3 DNA reads TGTGCCAGCAGTTCTAGCGTCTACAATGAGCAGTTCTTC.

The genes are TRBV11-2 and TRBJ1-4, with unresolved D. Germline-derived CDR1 and CDR2 are SGHAT and FQNNGV. The V gene lost 2 bases and the J gene lost 0 bases, with 13 bases spanning the gap. The CDR3 runs 17 residues. Here the CDR3 DNA reads TGTGCCAGCAGCTTAATAGGACGGATGGCAACTAATGAAAAACTGTTTTTT. Translation: CASSLIGRMATNEKLFF.

V gene TRBV5-4 combines with J gene TRBJ2-7; D is uncertain. Trimming pared 6 bases from V and 1 base from J, leaving 11 bases between. The CDR3 consists of 13 residues. Germline V gene lookup returns CDR1 SGHNT and CDR2 YYREEE (reference sequence). CDR3: CASNNFRSYEQYF. For the CDR3, the DNA is TGTGCCAGCAACAATTTCCGTTCCTACGAGCAGTACTTC.

The chain couples TRBV7-6 to TRBJ1-1; D possibly corresponds to TRBD1 (5 bases). V lost 5 bases and J 3 bases, leaving 13 bases between the germline ends. Per the germline V gene, CDR1 is SGHVS and CDR2 is FNYEAQ. The CDR3 extends over 14 amino acids. CDR3 residues: CASSRGARDTEAFF. The DNA for the CDR3 is TGTGCCAGCAGCCGAGGGGCCAGAGACACTGAAGCTTTCTTT.

This clone was picked up many times. The sample has other DNA sequences that encode this CDR3 too. The chain combines TRBV19 with TRBJ2-7, with 12 bases that match TRBD1. CDR3 length equals 15 residues. V was clipped by 4 bases and J by 3 bases; unmatched bases: 4. Germline CDR1 LNHDA, CDR2 SQIVND (reference sequence). The CDR3 spells CASSSRDRGLYEQYF. The DNA of the CDR3 is TGTGCCAGTAGTAGCCGGGACAGGGGGCTCTACGAGCAGTACTTC.

This sequence joins TRBV29-1 and TRBJ1-2; no reliable D call. CDR3 length: 12 amino acids. Looked up from germline, CDR1 is SQVTM and CDR2 is ANQGSEA. V lost 2 bases to trimming and J lost 7 bases, with 11 bases between them. The CDR3 DNA follows: TGCAGCGTTGAACTGGAGGGCTCTGGCTACACCTTC. Its translation is CSVELEGSGYTF. Supplemented by reference TRBV29-1 and TRBJ1-2, the full variable domain reads SAVISQKPSRDICQRGTSLTIQCQVDSQVTMMFWYRQQPGQSLTLIATANQGSEATYESGFVIDKFPISRPNLTFSTLTVSNMSPEDSSIYLCSVELEGSGYTFGSGTRLTVV.

The V and J genes are TRBV5-1 and TRBJ2-5, with 8 bases lining up with TRBD1. The J call is uncertain, as TRBJ2-7 better fits the DNA end. This CDR3 is built from 15 residues. CDR1 is SGHRS, CDR2 YFSETQ, per germline. This chain's CDR3 is CASSLGQGEWDEQYF. In nucleotides, the CDR3 is TGCGCCAGCAGCCTAGGACAGGGTGAGTGGGACGAGCAGTACTTC.

This chain uses TRBV4-1 with TRBJ2-1, with 7 bases matching TRBD2. The V gene end was trimmed by 1 base and the J gene end by 0 bases; junction bases not matched to a gene: 0. From germline, CDR1 is MGHRA and CDR2 YSYEKL. The CDR3 is 15 residues long. The CDR3 is CASSQGGSSYNEQFF. The CDR3 coding sequence is TGCGCCAGCAGCCAAGGCGGGAGCTCCTACAATGAGCAGTTCTTC.

V usage is TRBV6-5 and J usage is TRBJ1-1; TRBD1 aligns across 7 bases. CDR3 length: 13 residues. The germline V gene has CDR1 MNHEY and CDR2 SVGAGI. Losses at the gene ends were 6 bases for V and 7 bases for J; bases not matched to a gene: 8. CDR3 residues: CASSFPGQSEAFF. The CDR3 DNA reads TGTGCCAGCAGCTTTCCGGGACAGAGTGAAGCTTTCTTT.